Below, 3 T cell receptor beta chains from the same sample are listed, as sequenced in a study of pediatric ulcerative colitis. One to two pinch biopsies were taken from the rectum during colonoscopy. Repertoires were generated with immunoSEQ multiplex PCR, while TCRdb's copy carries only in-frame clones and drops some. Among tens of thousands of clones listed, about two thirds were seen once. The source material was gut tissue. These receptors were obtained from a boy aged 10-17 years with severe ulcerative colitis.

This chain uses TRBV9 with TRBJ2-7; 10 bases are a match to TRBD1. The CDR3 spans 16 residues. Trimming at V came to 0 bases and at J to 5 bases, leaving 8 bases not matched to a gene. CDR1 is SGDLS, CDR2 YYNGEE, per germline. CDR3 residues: CASSVAEGQGSDEQYF. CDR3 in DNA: TGTGCCAGCAGCGTAGCGGAGGGACAGGGGTCTGACGAGCAGTACTTC.

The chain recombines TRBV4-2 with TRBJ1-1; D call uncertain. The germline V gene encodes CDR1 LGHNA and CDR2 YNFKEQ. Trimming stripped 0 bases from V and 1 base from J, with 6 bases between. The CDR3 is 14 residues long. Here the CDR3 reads CASSQDYGNTEAFF. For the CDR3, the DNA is TGTGCCAGCAGCCAAGATTACGGGAACACTGAAGCTTTCTTT.

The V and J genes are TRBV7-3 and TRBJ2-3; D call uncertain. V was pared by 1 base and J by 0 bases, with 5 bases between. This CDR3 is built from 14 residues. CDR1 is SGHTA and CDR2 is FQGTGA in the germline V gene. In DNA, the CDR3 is TGTGCCAGCAGCTTAATCCCTAGCACAGATACGCAGTATTTT. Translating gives CASSLIPSTDTQYF.